Following are 25 T cell receptor beta chains from one sample sequenced in a study of T cell responses to AZD1222 COVID-19 vaccine. Only in-frame clones appear in the TCRdb table, and some are missing; sequencing was by immunoSEQ multiplex PCR. The table has about 64,000 clones, around nine tenths seen once. The starting material was peripheral blood, obtained 28 days after the second dose of the MenACWY control vaccine. The receptors were gathered from an adult who received the MenACWY meningococcal vaccine as a control.

The V gene is TRBV5-4, the J gene TRBJ1-1; no reliable D call. Per germline, CDR1 SGHNT and CDR2 YYREEE (reference sequence). V was trimmed by 2 bases and J by 8 bases, leaving 7 bases between them. The CDR3 has 11 amino acids. CDR3 sequence: CASSFEGEAFF. For the CDR3, the DNA is TGTGCCAGCAGCTTCGAAGGGGAAGCTTTCTTT.

V usage is TRBV5-1 and J usage is TRBJ1-2; D ambiguous. The CDR3 covers 12 residues. Trimming took off 0 bases at V and 4 bases at J, with 4 bases between the two ends. CDR1 is SGHRS, CDR2 YFSETQ, per germline. The CDR3 loop reads CASSLGFYGYTF. The CDR3 region has the DNA TGCGCCAGCAGCTTGGGTTTCTATGGCTACACCTTC.

V gene TRBV5-5 combines with J gene TRBJ2-4; 9 bases match TRBD1. This CDR3 has 13 amino acids. The germline V gene has CDR1 SGHKS and CDR2 YYEKEE (reference sequence). Losses at the gene ends were 4 bases for V and 8 bases for J; bases not matched to a gene: 4. Here the CDR3 reads CASSRDRADIQYF. CDR3 in DNA: TGTGCCAGCAGCAGGGACAGGGCGGACATTCAGTACTTC.

The gene calls are TRBV11-2 and TRBJ2-5; D unresolved. The CDR3 extends over 14 amino acids. Germline V lookup: CDR1 SGHAT, CDR2 FQNNGV. The V end lost 0 bases, the J end lost 5 bases, and 10 bases lay between the germline ends. The CDR3 sequence: CASSLDTEMETQYF. The DNA for the CDR3 is TGTGCCAGCAGCTTAGATACGGAAATGGAGACCCAGTACTTC.

V usage is TRBV20-1 and J usage is TRBJ1-2; 7 bases fit TRBD1. After removal of 2 bases from V and 7 bases from J, the junction contained 1 base not matched to a gene. This CDR3 has 11 residues. Per germline, CDR1 DFQATT and CDR2 SNEGSKA (reference sequence). The CDR3 loop reads CSARRGPGYTF. The CDR3 DNA reads as TGCAGTGCTAGAAGGGGGCCTGGCTACACCTTC.

This rearrangement joins TRBV5-4 to TRBJ1-1, with TRBD1 as a possible D gene (6 bases). Per germline, CDR1 SGHNT and CDR2 YYREEE (reference sequence). V was shortened by 0 bases and J by 5 bases, with 14 bases between the two germline ends. This CDR3 contains 15 residues. The CDR3 here is CASSLEGGRGTEAFF. The DNA of the CDR3 is TGTGCCAGCAGCTTGGAAGGCGGAAGGGGGACTGAAGCTTTCTTT. Variable domain in full (rest from reference TRBV5-4 and TRBJ1-1): ETGVTQSPTHLIKTRGQQVTLRCSSQSGHNTVSWYQQALGQGPQFIFQYYREEENGRGNFPPRFSGLQFPNYSSELNVNALELDDSALYLCASSLEGGRGTEAFFGQGTRLTVV.

This chain uses TRBV29-1 with TRBJ1-5; no clear D. CDR3 length equals 13 residues. V lost 0 bases and J lost 5, with 8 bases in between. Germline V lookup: CDR1 SQVTM, CDR2 ANQGSEA. The CDR3 nucleotides read TGCAGCGTTGAAGATCGGGCAGATCAGCCCCAGCATTTT. It specifies CSVEDRADQPQHF.

Only a few counts were recorded for this clone. CDR3 sequence reads: CASSEALFYEQYF. The CDR3 region has the DNA TGCGCCAGCAGTGAAGCCCTTTTCTACGAGCAGTACTTC. V is TRBV10-1 and J is TRBJ2-7, with D unclear. V lost 3 bases and J lost 3, with 9 bases in between. Germline V lookup: CDR1 WNHNN, CDR2 SYGVQD (reference sequence). CDR3 length: 13 residues.

This chain links TRBV7-9 with TRBJ1-5, with a weak D call TRBD1 (5 bases). Trimming pared 5 bases from V and 4 bases from J, leaving 12 bases between. The V gene's germline CDR1 is SEHNR and CDR2 FQNEAQ (reference sequence). The CDR3 totals 14 residues. CDR3 sequence (DNA): TGTGCCAGCAGCCTAGACAGATTAAATCAGCCCCAGCATTTT. This translates into CASSLDRLNQPQHF.

The chain recombines TRBV6-5 with TRBJ2-1; no definite D call. The CDR3 has 12 amino acids. V was trimmed by 6 bases and J by 10 bases, leaving 13 bases between them. Looked up from germline, CDR1 is MNHEY and CDR2 is SVGAGI. The CDR3 loop is CASSNSLGEQFF. In nucleotides, the CDR3 is TGTGCCAGCAGCAACTCTTTGGGCGAGCAGTTCTTC.

J is TRBJ2-7 and V is TRBV29-1; tentatively, D is TRBD1 or TRBD2 (5 bases each). The CDR3 is 12 residues long. Per germline, CDR1 SQVTM and CDR2 ANQGSEA. Deletions cut 6 bases from V and 4 bases from J, with 13 bases between. CDR3 region: CSVGPGAYEQYF. CDR3 nucleotide sequence: TGCAGCGTGGGACCCGGGGCTTACGAGCAGTACTTC.

The chain has TRBV6-5 and TRBJ1-1, with a weak D call TRBD1 (5 bases). Germline lookup yields CDR1 MNHEY and CDR2 SVGAGI. The germline V and J ends were trimmed by 6 bases and 1 base, with 15 bases remaining between them. This CDR3 region has 15 residues. DNA for the CDR3: TGTGCCAGCAGGCCCCTCCGGGACGGGAACACTGAAGCTTTCTTT. Translating gives CASRPLRDGNTEAFF.

This clone was observed a handful of times. The chain joins TRBV18 to TRBJ2-1; the match to TRBD2 covers 8 bases. The CDR3 spans 16 residues. V was clipped by 0 bases and J by 10 bases; unmatched bases: 11. Per the germline V gene, CDR1 is KGHSH and CDR2 is LQKENI. The CDR3: CASSPPSREGQGEQFF. The CDR3 DNA is TGTGCCAGCTCACCACCAAGCCGGGAGGGCCAGGGCGAGCAGTTCTTC.

The gene calls are TRBV5-4 and TRBJ2-1; 11 bases align to TRBD1. CDR3 length: 15 residues. The V and J ends lost 2 bases and 7 bases, in that order; junction bases with no gene match: 5. CDR1 SGHNT and CDR2 YYREEE come from the germline V gene (reference sequence). The CDR3 region is CASSLPGQGGNEQFF. The CDR3 region has the DNA TGTGCCAGCAGCTTACCGGGACAGGGGGGGAATGAGCAGTTCTTC.

The chain employs TRBV5-1 and TRBJ1-6; 7 bases are a match to TRBD1. Trimming took 0 bases from V and 13 from J; bases not matched to a gene: 13. Germline V CDR1 and CDR2: SGHRS, YFSETQ. This CDR3 region has 16 residues. CDR3 in DNA: TGCGCCAGCAGCTTGGGTCAGGGCGCCCAGGGGGGGCCCCTCCACTTT. This codes for CASSLGQGAQGGPLHF.

The V gene is TRBV28, the J gene TRBJ1-5; D might be TRBD1 (6 bases). Germline-derived CDR1 and CDR2 are MDHEN and SYDVKM. Deletions cut 5 bases from V and 9 bases from J, with 17 bases between. The CDR3 is 14 residues long. CDR3 protein: CASSEPLQGWPQHF. The CDR3 DNA reads as TGTGCCAGCAGTGAACCTTTACAGGGTTGGCCCCAGCATTTT. Looking up the rest from reference TRBV28 and TRBJ1-5 gives the full variable domain: DVKVTQSSRYLVKRTGEKVFLECVQDMDHENMFWYRQDPGLGLRLIYFSYDVKMKEKGDIPEGYSVSREKKERFSLILESASTNQTSMYLCASSEPLQGWPQHFGDGTRLSIL.

The chain uses TRBV28 and TRBJ2-7, with a tentative D call TRBD2 (6 bases). V was shortened by 6 bases and J by 7 bases, with 10 bases between the two germline ends. Germline values: CDR1 MDHEN, CDR2 SYDVKM. The CDR3 has 11 amino acids. Here the CDR3 reads CASSRLEEQYF. CDR3 bases: TGTGCCAGCAGCCGACTAGAGGAGCAGTACTTC.

The chain is built from TRBV6-5 and TRBJ2-2, with TRBD2 identical over 7 bases. Trimming cost V 6 bases and J 4 bases; bases outside gene matches: 5. This CDR3 contains 14 residues. Germline V lookup: CDR1 MNHEY, CDR2 SVGAGI. The CDR3 DNA reads as TGTGCCAGCAGCGAGCCTAGCGGCACCGGGGAGCTGTTTTTT. It yields the protein CASSEPSGTGELFF.

The rearrangement links TRBV7-9 to TRBJ2-5; TRBD1 might be the D (5 bases). Deletions cut 4 bases from V and 2 bases from J, with 20 bases between. The CDR3 is made up of 17 amino acids. The germline CDR1 and CDR2 sequences are SEHNR and FQNEAQ (reference sequence). The CDR3 DNA follows: TGTGCCAGCAGCTGGGGCCGGCTAGTAAGTAATCAAGAGACCCAGTACTTC. Amino acid sequence: CASSWGRLVSNQETQYF.

V gene TRBV6-2 or TRBV6-3 combines with J gene TRBJ1-2; TRBD1 matches at 7 bases. V trimming: 2 bases; J trimming: 8 bases; junction bases outside the gene matches: 8. Looked up from germline, CDR1 is MNHEY and CDR2 is SVGEGT. This CDR3 is 14 amino acids long. The CDR3 DNA follows: TGTGCCAGCAGTTACGGGACAGAGCACTTGGGCTACACCTTC. This codes for CASSYGTEHLGYTF.

The J gene is TRBJ2-3, the V gene TRBV10-1; possible D gene TRBD2, 6 bases. Trimming pared 6 bases from V and 2 bases from J, leaving 9 bases between. The CDR3 is 13 residues long. Germline V gene data show CDR1 as WNHNN and CDR2 as SYGVQD (reference sequence). As DNA, the CDR3 is TGCGCCAGCAGCCGGGACTTCACAGATACGCAGTATTTT. It is translated as CASSRDFTDTQYF.

J is TRBJ1-5 and V is TRBV12-5, with 7 bases fitting TRBD1. The germline gives CDR1 LGHNT, CDR2 FRNRAP. The J segment lost 2 bases and the V segment lost 7 bases, leaving 8 bases of the junction unmatched. The CDR3 is 15 amino acids. CDR3 sequence reads: CASAPTGEGNQPQHF. The CDR3 coding sequence is TGTGCTAGTGCCCCCACAGGGGAAGGCAATCAGCCCCAGCATTTT.

The genes are TRBV5-4 and TRBJ2-5, with D possibly TRBD1 on 5 matching bases. V lost 4 bases and J 9 bases, leaving 16 bases between the germline ends. Germline V gives CDR1 SGHNT, CDR2 YYREEE (reference sequence). The CDR3 has 13 amino acids. The CDR3 loop is CASSLDSGWAQYF. The CDR3 coding sequence is TGTGCCAGCAGCCTTGACAGTGGTTGGGCCCAGTACTTC. Full variable domain (remainder filled in from reference TRBV5-4 and TRBJ2-5): ETGVTQSPTHLIKTRGQQVTLRCSSQSGHNTVSWYQQALGQGPQFIFQYYREEENGRGNFPPRFSGLQFPNYSSELNVNALELDDSALYLCASSLDSGWAQYFGPGTRLLVL.

For the CDR3, the DNA is TGTGCCAGCAGCCGACTAGCGGACGGTTACAATGAGCAGTTCTTC. Residues: CASSRLADGYNEQFF. The V and J genes are TRBV7-6 and TRBJ2-1, with TRBD2 matching 9 bases. Trimming removed 5 bases from V and 4 bases from J; junction bases left unmatched: 6. The germline gives CDR1 SGHVS, CDR2 FNYEAQ. CDR3 length: 15 amino acids. Using reference TRBV7-6 and TRBJ2-1 for the parts outside the CDR3, the full variable domain is GAGVSQSPRYKVTKRGQDVALRCDPISGHVSLYWYRQALGQGPEFLTYFNYEAQQDKSGLPNDRFSAERPEGSISTLTIQRTEQRDSAMYRCASSRLADGYNEQFFGPGTRLTVL.

This clone was found once. This sequence joins TRBV18 and TRBJ2-7; possible D gene TRBD1, 6 bases. The CDR3 contains 14 residues. The V end lost 0 bases, the J end lost 6 bases, and 12 bases lay between the germline ends. Germline lookup yields CDR1 KGHSH and CDR2 LQKENI. The CDR3 is CASSPPTRGGEQYF. The CDR3 nucleotides are TGTGCCAGCTCACCACCTACCAGGGGCGGCGAGCAGTACTTC.